This record concerns one T cell receptor beta chain sequence. This sample is drawn from a study of blood T cell repertoires in COVID-19. Turning to the study itself: Samples representing acute and convalescent COVID-19 were sourced from the United States, Italy and Spain. PBMCs, B-cell-depleted T cells, or T cells provided the cDNA or gDNA that made up the material.

CDR1 is SEHNR and CDR2 is FQNEAQ in the germline V gene (reference sequence). The J segment lost 6 bases and the V segment lost 5 bases, leaving 11 bases of the junction unmatched. The CDR3 is 16 amino acids. Source study methods: Estimation of nucleated cell counts relied on the amplification of reference gene primers. The method was immunoSEQ multiplex PCR; TCRdb's version includes in-frame clones alone and lacks a portion of them. V and J calls and clone size are copied from that table; D and trimming were computed from the DNA. The sample yields some 140,000 clones, about four fifths seen once. The material sequenced was peripheral blood. This clonotype was sampled from an elderly woman with acute or convalescent COVID-19. The V gene is TRBV7-9, the J gene TRBJ2-3, with TRBD2 identical over 10 bases. For the CDR3, the DNA is TGTGCCAGCAGCCAAGACCTAGCGGGAGCTGGCGATACGCAGTATTTT. This encodes CASSQDLAGAGDTQYF.